This T cell receptor beta chain was obtained from a study of control samples from healthy donors and cancer patients. Clones were read by immunoSEQ multiplex PCR, and TCRdb kept only the in-frame ones, dropping some. Of 190,000 or so clones listed, around 93% are singletons. Trimming shortened V by 4 bases and J by 4 bases, and 16 bases separated the two germline ends. Germline V gives CDR1 GTSNPN, CDR2 SVGIG (reference sequence). The CDR3 is 14 residues long. The sequenced material came from blood. This rearrangement joins TRBV30 to TRBJ1-2, with a weak D call TRBD1 (6 bases). The TCR originated in a man between 18 and 35 years old in good health. The CDR3 protein is CAWTSLAGAYGYTF. In DNA form, the CDR3 reads TGTGCCTGGACCAGCCTCGCAGGGGCCTATGGCTACACCTTC.